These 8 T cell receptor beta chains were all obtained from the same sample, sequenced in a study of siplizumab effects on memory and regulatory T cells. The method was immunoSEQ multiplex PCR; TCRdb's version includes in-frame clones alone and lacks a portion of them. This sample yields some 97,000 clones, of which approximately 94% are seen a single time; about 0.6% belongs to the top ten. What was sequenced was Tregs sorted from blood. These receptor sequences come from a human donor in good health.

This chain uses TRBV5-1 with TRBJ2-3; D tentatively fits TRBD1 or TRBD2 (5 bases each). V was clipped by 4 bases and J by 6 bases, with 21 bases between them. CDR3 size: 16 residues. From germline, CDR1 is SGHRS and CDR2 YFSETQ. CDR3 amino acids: CASSQGRLLGLDTQYF. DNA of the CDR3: TGCGCCAGCAGCCAGGGACGTCTATTGGGATTGGATACGCAGTATTTT.

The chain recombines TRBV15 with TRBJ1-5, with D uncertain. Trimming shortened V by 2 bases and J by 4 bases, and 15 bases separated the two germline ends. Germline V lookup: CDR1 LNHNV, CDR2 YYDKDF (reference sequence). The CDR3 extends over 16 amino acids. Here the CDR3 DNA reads TGTGCCACCAGCAGATTCCTTTGGCCAGCGAATCAGCCCCAGCATTTT. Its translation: CATSRFLWPANQPQHF.

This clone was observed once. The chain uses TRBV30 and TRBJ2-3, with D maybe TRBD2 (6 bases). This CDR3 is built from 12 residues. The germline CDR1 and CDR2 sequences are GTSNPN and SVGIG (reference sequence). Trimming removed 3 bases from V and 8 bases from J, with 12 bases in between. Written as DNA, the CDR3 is TGTGCCTGGAGCCCACGGCGGGGTACGCAGTATTTT. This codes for CAWSPRRGTQYF.

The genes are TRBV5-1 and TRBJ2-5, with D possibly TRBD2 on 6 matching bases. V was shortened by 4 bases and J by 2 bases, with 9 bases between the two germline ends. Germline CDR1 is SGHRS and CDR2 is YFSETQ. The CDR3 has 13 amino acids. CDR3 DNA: TGCGCCAGCAGCCCCAGCGGGCAAGAGACCCAGTACTTC. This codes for CASSPSGQETQYF.

CDR3 sequence (DNA): TGTGCCTGGAGTTTTCCGAATCAGCCCCAGCATTTT. It is translated as CAWSFPNQPQHF. This chain connects TRBV30 to TRBJ1-5; D is uncertain. CDR1 and CDR2 (germline): GTSNPN, SVGIG (reference sequence). With 2 bases removed from V and 4 bases from J, the gap between germline ends came to 6 bases. There are 12 residues in the CDR3.

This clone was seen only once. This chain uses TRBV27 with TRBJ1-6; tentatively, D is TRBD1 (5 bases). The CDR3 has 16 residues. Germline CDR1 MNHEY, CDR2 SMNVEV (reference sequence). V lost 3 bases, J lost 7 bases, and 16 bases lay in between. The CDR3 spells CASSLWGRVTNSPLHF. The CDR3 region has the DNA TGTGCCAGCAGTTTGTGGGGGAGGGTCACCAATTCACCCCTCCACTTT.

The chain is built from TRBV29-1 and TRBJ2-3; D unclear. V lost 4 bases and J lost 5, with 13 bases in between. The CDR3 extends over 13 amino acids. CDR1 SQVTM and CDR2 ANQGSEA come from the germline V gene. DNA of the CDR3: TGCAGCGTTGTGAGTGGTGGGCGAGATACGCAGTATTTT. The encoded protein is CSVVSGGRDTQYF.

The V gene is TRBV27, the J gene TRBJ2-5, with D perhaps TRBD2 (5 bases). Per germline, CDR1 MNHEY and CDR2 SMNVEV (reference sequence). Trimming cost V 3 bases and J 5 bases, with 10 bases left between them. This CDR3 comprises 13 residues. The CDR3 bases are TGTGCCAGCAGTTTGGCTAGCTGGGAGACCCAGTACTTC. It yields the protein CASSLASWETQYF.